In this sample, the clone carrying this T cell receptor (beta chain) turned up a few times. Its antigen is unidentified. The data originate from a study of human T cells and chemical hapten exposure. Study in general: Variation in per-sample TCR yields came mainly from small pooled library volume differences. Study-level points and caveats: Compared with pre-sensitization or healthy control sets, expanded TCRs clustered more.

Original methodology: Per-sample TCR counts ranged from roughly 23,224 to 750,000, median around 100,000. TCRdb reanalysed the RACE reads using MiXCR and keeps one entry per CDR3 protein. V and J calls and clone size were set by TCRdb, not the authors. The sample has tens of thousands of distinct CDR3 sequences; around 10% are singletons. Germline CDR1 is LGHDT and CDR2 is YNNKEL (reference sequence). The CDR3 is 15 residues long. The junction had 8 bases not matched to a gene; V was cut back by 3 bases and J by 10 bases. Time point reported: patch test 2, 6 weeks after DPC sensitization. Treatment here: therapeutic diphenylcyclopropenone sensitization with weekly scalp DPC. Sample donors consisted of patients with alopecia, aged 18 to 70 years, who were suitable for DPC.

This chain links TRBV3-1 with TRBJ1-4; 10 bases match TRBD1. The TCR was taken from a woman between 45 and 60 years old with alopecia areata. Some clones in this sample may be carry-over from other donors' samples. Here the sequenced sample was whole blood, taken in connection with sensitization to the hapten diphenylcyclopropenone (DPC). DNA for the CDR3: TGTGCCAGCAGCCACTCGACAGGGGGCATCGGAAAACTGTTTTTT. Encoded protein: CASSHSTGGIGKLFF.